The T cell receptor (beta chain) under discussion was sequenced for a study of blood T cell repertoires in COVID-19. Study at large: There were acute and convalescent COVID-19 samples, and they came from the United States, Italy and Spain. PBMCs, B-cell-depleted T cells, or T cells were the source of the cDNA or gDNA that made up the material.

In the authors' workflow: Researchers report that nucleated cell counts were estimated from reference gene primer amplification. Clones were sequenced by immunoSEQ multiplex PCR, and TCRdb holds only the in-frame ones, with some missing. V and J calls and clone size are copied from that table; D and trimming were computed from the DNA. The sample carries about 210,000 clones, around four fifths recorded once. Germline V gene sequence: CDR1 SGDLS, CDR2 YYNGEE. J gave up 4 bases and V 4 bases, and 12 bases lay outside the gene matches. The CDR3 runs 16 residues. The sample consisted of peripheral blood. The origin of this receptor is a woman in her thirties or forties with active or convalescent COVID-19. The chain recombines TRBV9 with TRBJ1-2; 8 bases fit TRBD1. The CDR3 loop reads CASSPRPGQVPYGYTF. Written as DNA, the CDR3 is TGTGCCAGCAGCCCCCGTCCGGGACAGGTTCCCTATGGCTACACCTTC. The complete variable domain, with remaining parts taken from reference TRBV9 and TRBJ1-2, reads DSGVTQTPKHLITATGQRVTLRCSPRSGDLSVYWYQQSLDQGLQFLIQYYNGEERAKGNILERFSAQQFPDLHSELNLSSLELGDSALYFCASSPRPGQVPYGYTFGSGTRLTVV.